This T cell receptor beta chain was captured in a study of CD8+CD57+ T cells in acquired aplastic anemia. About the study: Sorted CD4+ and CD8+ cells yielded about 3.1 ug of DNA on average.

Genomic DNA, the template, was used for profiling of the TCR beta VDJ and CDR3. From the reads, TCRdb called clonotypes with MiXCR, one entry per CDR3 protein. The sample gives a few hundred thousand distinct CDR3 sequences, about two thirds of which show up once; under 4.5% is in the top ten. Trimming pared 1 base from V and 5 bases from J, leaving 13 bases between. This CDR3 contains 14 residues. In germline, CDR1 is SGHNT, CDR2 YYREEE (reference sequence). As for this clonotype: What it recognizes is unknown.

Study findings and constraints: Simpson's diversity of CD8+ cells was not significantly different in patients compared with controls.

The receptor was derived from a human donor in good health, serving as a control. The sample comprised sorted CD4+, CD8+, or CD8+CD57+ T cells (not recorded which) from PBMCs. V is TRBV5-4 and J is TRBJ2-7; either TRBD1 or TRBD2 may supply D (5 bases each). The CDR3 DNA is TGTGCCAGCAGCTTGCCATGGGGGTTCGACGAGCAGTACTTC. Translating it yields CASSLPWGFDEQYF. The full variable domain, its missing parts supplied by reference TRBV5-4 and TRBJ2-7, is ETGVTQSPTHLIKTRGQQVTLRCSSQSGHNTVSWYQQALGQGPQFIFQYYREEENGRGNFPPRFSGLQFPNYSSELNVNALELDDSALYLCASSLPWGFDEQYFGPGTRLTVT.